The 14 T cell receptor beta chains reported below all come from one sample, sequenced in a study of PD-1 blockade in classical Hodgkin lymphoma. Data came from immunoSEQ multiplex PCR; TCRdb stores just in-frame clones and leaves some out. This table holds roughly 7,000 clones, under 80% found once. Noted time point: newly diagnosed, previously untreated cHL patient sample. The sequenced sample was peripheral blood mononuclear cells (PBMCs). The receptor source for this set is a human donor with classical Hodgkin lymphoma.

The chain recombines TRBV29-1 with TRBJ1-2; 10 bases are a match to TRBD1. CDR3 size: 16 residues. Germline V gene data show CDR1 as SQVTM and CDR2 as ANQGSEA. Germline trimming cut 4 bases from V and 4 bases from J; bases unmatched to any gene: 12. The CDR3 DNA sequence: TGCAGCGTTGGGCCGGGACAGGGGACGGAGGGCTATGGCTACACCTTC. The encoded protein is CSVGPGQGTEGYGYTF.

The DNA of the CDR3 is TGTGCCAGCAGCCCCCAGGGGCGACAGCCCCAGCATTTT. Protein sequence: CASSPQGRQPQHF. The gene calls are TRBV2 and TRBJ1-5; weak D call: TRBD1 (6 bases). There are 13 residues in the CDR3. Trimming took off 6 bases at V and 7 bases at J, with 13 bases between the two ends. Germline loops: CDR1 SNHLY, CDR2 FYNNEI.

The chain combines TRBV14 with TRBJ2-7; 10 positions match TRBD1. The CDR3 covers 15 residues. V gave up 5 bases and J gave up 10 bases; unmatched junction bases: 14. In germline, CDR1 is SGHDN, CDR2 FVKESK. This CDR3 reads CASSEVGQGLSLQYF. CDR3 sequence (DNA): TGTGCCAGCAGCGAAGTGGGACAGGGGTTATCCCTACAGTACTTC.

The chain couples TRBV9 to TRBJ1-3, with D possibly TRBD1 on 5 matching bases. With 3 bases removed from V and 0 bases from J, the gap between germline ends came to 16 bases. The CDR3 loop spans 17 amino acids. Germline loops: CDR1 SGDLS, CDR2 YYNGEE. CDR3 loop: CASSDPGLPGSGNTIYF. CDR3 in DNA: TGTGCCAGCAGCGACCCGGGACTTCCTGGCTCTGGAAACACCATATATTTT.

The chain is built from TRBV7-3 and TRBJ2-2, with 9 bases matching TRBD2. V was clipped by 5 bases and J by 5 bases; unmatched bases: 6. Germline CDR1 reads SGHTA; CDR2 reads FQGTGA. The CDR3 is made up of 15 amino acids. CDR3 protein: CASSPTSGPTGELFF. In DNA, the CDR3 is TGTGCCAGCAGCCCCACTAGCGGGCCAACCGGGGAGCTGTTTTTT. Full variable domain (missing parts from reference TRBV7-3 and TRBJ2-2): GAGVSQTPSNKVTEKGKYVELRCDPISGHTALYWYRQSLGQGPEFLIYFQGTGAADDSGLPNDRFFAVRPEGSVSTLKIQRTERGDSAVYLCASSPTSGPTGELFFGEGSRLTVL.

The rearrangement uses TRBV7-9 and TRBJ2-7; 7 bases are a match to TRBD1. The germline gives CDR1 SEHNR, CDR2 FQNEAQ (reference sequence). V was pared by 5 bases and J by 6 bases, with 16 bases of the junction left unmatched. The CDR3 spans 16 residues. CDR3 in amino acids: CASSPPGVRGNGEQYF. The CDR3 nucleotides read TGTGCCAGCAGCCCACCCGGGGTCAGGGGGAACGGCGAGCAGTACTTC.

This sequence joins TRBV5-4 and TRBJ2-3; D gene unclear. V was trimmed by 5 bases and J by 5 bases, leaving 12 bases between them. The CDR3 totals 13 residues. The germline V gene has CDR1 SGHNT and CDR2 YYREEE (reference sequence). CDR3 sequence (DNA): TGTGCCAGCAGTTCGACGTTCGGAGATACGCAGTATTTT. This codes for CASSSTFGDTQYF.

The DNA for the CDR3 is TGCGCCAGCAGCTTGACCCTAGCGGCCCAAGAGACCCAGTACTTC. Amino acid sequence: CASSLTLAAQETQYF. V gene TRBV5-1 combines with J gene TRBJ2-5; TRBD2 matches 7 bases. CDR1 is SGHRS, CDR2 YFSETQ, per germline. The CDR3 spans 15 residues. V was pared by 1 base and J by 1 base, with 4 bases of the junction left unmatched.

The gene calls are TRBV2 and TRBJ1-1, with D uncertain. This CDR3 is 13 amino acids long. In germline, CDR1 is SNHLY, CDR2 FYNNEI. V was cut by 7 bases and J by 1 base, with 10 bases left in between. CDR3 sequence (DNA): TGTGCCAGCATCGGTGGGAGGAACACTGAAGCTTTCTTT. Translating gives CASIGGRNTEAFF. Full variable domain (remainder filled in from reference TRBV2 and TRBJ1-1): EPEVTQTPSHQVTQMGQEVILRCVPISNHLYFYWYRQILGQKVEFLVSFYNNEISEKSEIFDDQFSVERPDGSNFTLKIRSTKLEDSAMYFCASIGGRNTEAFFGQGTRLTVV.

V gene TRBV6-4 combines with J gene TRBJ2-1; 8 nucleotides line up with TRBD2. This CDR3 comprises 15 residues. Trimming took 2 bases from V and 0 from J; bases not matched to a gene: 0. Germline V CDR1 and CDR2: MRHNA, SNTAGT. The CDR3 DNA follows: TGTGCCAGCAGTGACGGGACTAGCTCCTACAATGAGCAGTTCTTC. It encodes CASSDGTSSYNEQFF.

This clone appeared a single time. The J gene is TRBJ2-5, the V gene TRBV5-1; D assignment may be TRBD1 or TRBD2 (5 bases each). CDR1 is SGHRS and CDR2 is YFSETQ in the germline V gene. The V end lost 0 bases, the J end lost 5 bases, and 20 bases lay between the germline ends. CDR3 length: 17 residues. The CDR3, as DNA: TGCGCCAGCAGCTTGGGTCAGGGTGAGGAGGTTATGGAGACCCAGTACTTC. Residues: CASSLGQGEEVMETQYF.

The chain combines TRBV10-3 with TRBJ2-6, with 7 bases identical to TRBD2. The CDR3 loop spans 17 amino acids. Germline V lookup: CDR1 ENHRY, CDR2 SYGVKD. The ends lost 5 bases at V and 2 bases at J; junction bases unmatched: 9. For the CDR3, the DNA is TGTGCCATCAGTTCTTTGACGGGGGGAACTGGGGCCAACGTCCTGACTTTC. Residues: CAISSLTGGTGANVLTF.

The V call is TRBV6-1, the J call TRBJ1-5, with D maybe TRBD1 (6 bases). Trimming stripped 7 bases from V and 7 bases from J, with 17 bases between. There are 14 residues in the CDR3. CDR1 is MNHNS and CDR2 is SASEGT in the germline V gene. In DNA, the CDR3 is TGTGCCAGCAAAGGACAGACCTCAAGGCAGCCCCAGCATTTT. Its protein product is CASKGQTSRQPQHF.

The J gene is TRBJ2-1, the V gene TRBV2; a weak D match, TRBD2 (5 bases). Germline loops: CDR1 SNHLY, CDR2 FYNNEI. The CDR3 consists of 17 residues. V gave up 8 bases and J gave up 6 bases, with 26 bases separating them. CDR3 sequence: CASQAPLGGDPFNEQFF. The DNA for the CDR3 is TGTGCCAGCCAGGCCCCACTAGGCGGAGATCCTTTCAATGAGCAGTTCTTC.